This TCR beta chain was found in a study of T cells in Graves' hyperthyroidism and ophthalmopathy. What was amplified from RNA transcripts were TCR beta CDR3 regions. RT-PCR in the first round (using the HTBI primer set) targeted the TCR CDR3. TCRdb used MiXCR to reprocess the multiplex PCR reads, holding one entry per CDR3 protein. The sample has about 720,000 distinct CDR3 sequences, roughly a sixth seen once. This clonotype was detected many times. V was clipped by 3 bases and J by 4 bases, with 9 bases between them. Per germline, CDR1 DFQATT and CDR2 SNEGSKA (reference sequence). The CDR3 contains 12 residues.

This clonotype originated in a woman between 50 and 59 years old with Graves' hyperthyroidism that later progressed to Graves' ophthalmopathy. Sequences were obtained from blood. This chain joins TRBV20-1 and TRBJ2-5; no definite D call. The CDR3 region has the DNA TGCAGTGCTAGTCGCGTACGAGAGACCCAGTACTTC. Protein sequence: CSASRVRETQYF.